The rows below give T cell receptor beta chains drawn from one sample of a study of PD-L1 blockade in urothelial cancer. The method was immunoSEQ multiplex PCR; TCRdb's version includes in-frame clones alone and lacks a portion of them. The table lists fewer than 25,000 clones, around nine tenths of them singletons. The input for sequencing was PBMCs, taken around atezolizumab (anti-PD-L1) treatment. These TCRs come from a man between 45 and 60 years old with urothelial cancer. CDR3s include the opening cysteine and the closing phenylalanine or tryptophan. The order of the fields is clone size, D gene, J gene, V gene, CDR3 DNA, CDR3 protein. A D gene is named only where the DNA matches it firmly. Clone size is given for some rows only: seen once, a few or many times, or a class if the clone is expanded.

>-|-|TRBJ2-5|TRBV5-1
TGCGCCAGCAGCCCCCCTGGGGGCAGCCAAGAGACCCAGTACTTC
CASSPPGGSQETQYF
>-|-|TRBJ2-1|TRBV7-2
TGTGCCAGCACCCTAGGGGACAAATCCTACAATGAGCAGTTCTTC
CASTLGDKSYNEQFF
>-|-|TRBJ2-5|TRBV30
TGTGCCTGGAGACAGGGTGTCCAGACCCAGTACTTC
CAWRQGVQTQYF
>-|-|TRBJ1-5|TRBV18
TGTGCCAGCTCACCACGGTCAGGGCCAAATCAGCCCCAGCATTTT
CASSPRSGPNQPQHF
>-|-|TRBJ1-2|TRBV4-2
TGTGCCAGCAGCCCCCCGGGGAACGGCTACACCTTC
CASSPPGNGYTF
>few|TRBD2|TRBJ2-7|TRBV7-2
TGTGCCAGCAGTAGAGGGAGGGCGACCTACGAGCAGTACTTC
CASSRGRATYEQYF
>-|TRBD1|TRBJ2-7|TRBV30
TGTGCCTGGTGTTCCCGGGACAGGGGATACGAGCAGTACTTC
CAWCSRDRGYEQYF
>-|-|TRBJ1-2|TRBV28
TGTGCCAGCAGTTCCTCCTATGGCTACACCTTC
CASSSSYGYTF
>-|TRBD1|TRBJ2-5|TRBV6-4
TGTGCCAGCAGTGACGGGATTGACAGGGGGCATGAGACCCAGTACTTC
CASSDGIDRGHETQYF
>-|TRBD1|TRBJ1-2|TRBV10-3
TGTGCCATCAGCCAGGACAGGGAGTCCTATGGCTACACCTTC
CAISQDRESYGYTF
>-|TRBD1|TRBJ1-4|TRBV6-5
TGTGCCAGCAGTTACAGGGGGCGAAGTCACGAAAAACTGTTTTTT
CASSYRGRSHEKLFF
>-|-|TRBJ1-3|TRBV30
TGTGCCTGGAATTCAGCGGCTGGAAACACCATATATTTT
CAWNSAAGNTIYF
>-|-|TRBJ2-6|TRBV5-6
TGTGCCAGCACCCGAGACATCTCTGGGGCCAACGTCCTGACTTTC
CASTRDISGANVLTF
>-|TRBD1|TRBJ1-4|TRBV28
TGTGCCAGCAGTCCGGGACAGGGGGCGAATGAAAAACTGTTTTTT
CASSPGQGANEKLFF
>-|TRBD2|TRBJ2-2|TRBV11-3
TGTGCCAGCAGCTTAGTTGGGACTAGCGGGAGAGTCGGGGAGCTGTTTTTT
CASSLVGTSGRVGELFF
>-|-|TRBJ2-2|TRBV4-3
TGCGCCAGCAGCCAAGGTACTGGACTAAACACCGGGGAGCTGTTTTTT
CASSQGTGLNTGELFF
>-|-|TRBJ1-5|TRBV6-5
TGTGCCAGCAGTTCCTTTTCGGGGAGCAATCAGCCCCAGCATTTT
CASSSFSGSNQPQHF
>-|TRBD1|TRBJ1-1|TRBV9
TGTGCCAGCAGCGCCGATTCAGGGGGTACTGAAGCTTTCTTT
CASSADSGGTEAFF
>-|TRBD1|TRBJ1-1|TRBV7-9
TGTGCCAGCAGCCGACAGGGGGAAGCTTTCTTT
CASSRQGEAFF
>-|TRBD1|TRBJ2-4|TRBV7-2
TGTGCCAGCAGCGATAGGGGGCGAACCAAAAACATTCAGTACTTC
CASSDRGRTKNIQYF
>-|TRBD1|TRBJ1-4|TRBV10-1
TGCGCCAGCAGAAAATCAAACAGGGGGCGAACTAATGAAAAACTGTTTTTT
CASRKSNRGRTNEKLFF
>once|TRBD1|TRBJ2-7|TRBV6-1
TGTGCCAGCAGTGAAGGACAGGGTGACTACGAGCAGTACTTC
CASSEGQGDYEQYF
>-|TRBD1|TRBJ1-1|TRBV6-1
TGTGCCAGCAGTGATAGGGACAGGGAATGGACTGAAGCTTTCTTT
CASSDRDREWTEAFF